These 11 T cell receptor beta chains were sequenced from one sample in a study of blood T cell repertoires in COVID-19. Data came from immunoSEQ multiplex PCR; TCRdb stores just in-frame clones and leaves some out. In the table there are some 250,000 clones, around 87% of which are singletons. Sequences were obtained from peripheral blood. These receptors originate from a woman aged 55-69 years with COVID-19, enrolled during active disease.

This chain joins TRBV7-2 and TRBJ2-7, with 10 bases identical to TRBD2. The CDR3 contains 16 residues. After removal of 2 bases from V and 7 bases from J, the junction contained 11 bases not matched to a gene. Germline values: CDR1 SGHTA, CDR2 FQGNSA. The CDR3 is CASSLTQLAGVGEQYF. The CDR3 DNA reads as TGTGCCAGCAGCTTAACCCAGCTAGCGGGAGTGGGTGAGCAGTACTTC.

This clone appeared a single time. CDR3 amino acids: CASRGRDRGLDRIYSPLHF. The CDR3 nucleotides are TGTGCCAGCAGGGGACGGGACAGAGGCCTGGATCGGATCTACTCACCCCTCCACTTT. The chain links TRBV7-2 to TRBJ1-6; TRBD1 matches 7 bases. Germline loops: CDR1 SGHTA, CDR2 FQGNSA. J gave up 10 bases and V 6 bases, and 24 bases lay outside the gene matches. The CDR3 runs 19 residues.

With regard to this clone: The junction departs from germline at one end; a sequencing error may be responsible. The chain couples TRBV4-3 to TRBJ2-5; 13 nucleotides line up with TRBD2. Germline CDR1 LGHNA, CDR2 YSLEER. The length of the CDR3 is 16 residues. CDR3 nucleotide sequence: TGCGCCAGCAGCCGGGTACTAGCGGGAGGGGGAGAGGCCCAGTACTTC. This encodes CASSRVLAGGGEAQYF.

The chain combines TRBV3-1 (or the pseudogene TRBV3-2) with TRBJ2-1; TRBD1 aligns across 7 bases. CDR1 and CDR2 from the germline V gene are LGHDT and YNNKEL (reference sequence). The CDR3 length is 14 residues. J was trimmed by 6 bases and V by 1 base; bases with no gene match: 3. CDR3 sequence reads: CASSQGGGPNEQFF. Written as DNA, the CDR3 is TGTGCCAGCAGCCAAGGAGGGGGCCCCAATGAGCAGTTCTTC.

This clone has only one observation. V is TRBV10-1 and J is TRBJ1-1; D perhaps matches TRBD1 (5 bases). The length of the CDR3 is 13 residues. CDR1 is WNHNN, CDR2 SYGVQD, per germline (reference sequence). Deletions cut 3 bases from V and 7 bases from J, with 12 bases between. CDR3 sequence (DNA): TGCGCCAGCAGTGATCCCGTCAGGGATGAAGCTTTCTTT. Protein sequence: CASSDPVRDEAFF.

The J gene is TRBJ2-1, the V gene TRBV4-3; 7 nucleotides align to TRBD2. The V gene end was trimmed by 0 bases and the J gene end by 2 bases; junction bases not matched to a gene: 13. The CDR3 totals 19 residues. CDR1 and CDR2 from the germline V gene are LGHNA and YSLEER. As DNA, the CDR3 is TGCGCCAGCAGCCAAGATGTTAGGGCGAGTGGGAGGGCCTACAATGAGCAGTTCTTC. It specifies CASSQDVRASGRAYNEQFF.

The V gene is TRBV5-1, the J gene TRBJ2-5, with 10 bases aligning to TRBD2. This CDR3 has 15 residues. Trimming took 3 bases from V and 0 from J; bases not matched to a gene: 2. CDR1 and CDR2 from the germline V gene are SGHRS and YFSETQ. The CDR3 coding sequence is TGCGCCAGCAGCTCCGGGACTAGCGACCAAGAGACCCAGTACTTC. Its protein is CASSSGTSDQETQYF. The full variable domain, in which reference TRBV5-1 and TRBJ2-5 provide the parts outside the CDR3, is KAGVTQTPRYLIKTRGQQVTLSCSPISGHRSVSWYQQTPGQGLQFLFEYFSETQRNKGNFPGRFSGRQFSNSRSEMNVSTLELGDSALYLCASSSGTSDQETQYFGPGTRLLVL.

The V gene is TRBV10-3, the J gene TRBJ2-2, with a possible D match to TRBD1 (5 bases). Trimming took 6 bases from V and 2 from J, leaving 16 bases between them. The CDR3 runs to 16 residues. Per the germline V gene, CDR1 is ENHRY and CDR2 is SYGVKD. CDR3 sequence: CAIRGSSGANTGELFF. For the CDR3, the DNA is TGTGCCATCAGGGGGTCCAGTGGGGCCAACACCGGGGAGCTGTTTTTT.

The chain employs TRBV4-1 and TRBJ1-4; maybe TRBD1 (6 bases). The germline V and J ends were trimmed by 4 bases and 5 bases, with 32 bases remaining between them. This CDR3 is 21 amino acids long. Germline V CDR1 and CDR2: MGHRA, YSYEKL. The CDR3 is CASSLTGLRPSTTPYNEKLFF. CDR3 bases: TGCGCCAGCAGCCTCACAGGGTTGCGCCCGAGCACAACACCCTACAATGAAAAACTGTTTTTT.

This chain links TRBV21-1 with TRBJ1-1. TRBV21-1 is listed as a pseudogene. The CDR3 is 15 residues long. This CDR3 reads CASSKAARTGTEAFF. DNA for the CDR3: TGTGCCAGCAGCAAAGCGGCCCGGACTGGAACTGAAGCTTTCTTT.

V and J are TRBV28 and TRBJ1-5; D is unclear. The germline V and J ends were trimmed by 2 bases and 5 bases, with 4 bases remaining between them. CDR1 is MDHEN, CDR2 SYDVKM, per germline. The CDR3 length is 12 residues. CDR3 loop: CASSLTDQPQHF. In nucleotides, the CDR3 is TGTGCCAGCAGTTTAACTGATCAGCCCCAGCATTTT.